This note documents a single T cell receptor beta chain sequence. The antigen remains unidentified. One end of the junction varies from germline; a read error may be responsible. This sample's time point: persistent/refractory GD, antithyroid drugs over 5 years with positive TRAb. After RNA was extracted from PBMCs, the TCR library was made from it. The CDR3 is 14 residues long. CDR1 is DFQATT, CDR2 SNEGSKA, per germline (reference sequence). Arm-PCR of CDR3 regions and iRepertoire HTBI primers were used to build TCR beta libraries. TCRdb used MiXCR to reprocess the multiplex PCR reads, holding one entry per CDR3 protein. The table has approximately 400,000 distinct CDR3 sequences, about a quarter seen once. This sample is drawn from a study of regulatory T cells in long-lasting Graves disease. Study context: Disease was considered persistent Graves' disease after over 5 years of antithyroid drugs (with positive TSH receptor antibodies).

Study-level findings and limits: It was in persistent disease that TRBV28, TRBJ1-2 and TRBJ2-5 were favored. Persistent patients shared more public clonotypes (about 3,000) than newly diagnosed patients (966).

Source: peripheral blood mononuclear cells (PBMCs), taken when the disease was refractory, from a patient treated with antithyroid drugs. V gene TRBV20-1 combines with J gene TRBJ2-5; D may be TRBD1 or TRBD2 (5 bases each). The origin of this receptor is a female donor with Graves disease. The CDR3: CSAQPGSPQEAQYF. The DNA for the CDR3 is TGCAGTGCCCAGCCAGGGAGTCCCCAAGAGGCCCAGTACTTC.